This TCR beta chain was identified in a study of T cells after yellow fever vaccination. Study observations and caveats: Booster sampling recovered most clones from primary vaccination (around 96% CD4, roughly 90% CD8).

The CDR3 totals 17 residues. Germline V gene sequence: CDR1 SGDLS, CDR2 YYNGEE. J was trimmed by 3 bases and V by 4 bases; bases with no gene match: 13. Each CDR3 protein is one row after TCRdb ran MiXCR on the 5' RACE reads. The sample consists of 250,000 to 400,000 distinct CDR3 sequences, 3.5% to 4.5% of them appearing once. This clonotype appeared many times. Its antigen is not identified. The source was PBMCs, collected 15 days after the yellow fever booster vaccination. This chain links TRBV9 with TRBJ2-5; TRBD1 matches at 9 bases. This receptor was identified in a young man who received the YFV17D yellow fever vaccine. The CDR3 is CASSRTLGQGIEETQYF. CDR3 DNA: TGTGCCAGCAGCCGGACTTTAGGACAGGGGATCGAAGAGACCCAGTACTTC.